The rows below give T cell receptor beta chains drawn from one sample of a study of early stage breast cancer tumors. The method was immunoSEQ multiplex PCR; TCRdb's version includes in-frame clones alone and lacks a portion of them. Counted here are about 50,000 clones, roughly 80% occurring once; the ten biggest clones make up around 3.7%. The specimen sequenced was blood. Receptor source: a person aged 25-39 years with breast cancer. The CDR3 runs from the conserved cysteine through the conserved F or W. The order of the fields is V gene, clone size, J gene, D gene, CDR3 protein, CDR3 DNA. The D gene is left open where the match is weak. Size tells how often a clone was seen (once, few, many) or the class of an expanded clone, and some rows leave it out.

V gene: TRBV11-2
clone size: -
J gene: TRBJ2-7
D gene: TRBD2
CDR3 protein: CASSLGTRLAGGEQYF
CDR3 DNA: TGTGCCAGCAGCTTAGGGACCCGACTAGCGGGAGGCGAGCAGTACTTC

V gene: TRBV7-2
clone size: -
J gene: TRBJ1-1
D gene: -
CDR3 protein: CASSFRPGGGSEAFF
CDR3 DNA: TGTGCCAGCAGCTTCAGGCCCGGGGGGGGATCTGAAGCTTTCTTT

V gene: TRBV6-1
clone size: once
J gene: TRBJ1-2
D gene: -
CDR3 protein: CASLADARFYGYTF
CDR3 DNA: TGTGCCAGCCTCGCAGACGCGCGGTTCTATGGCTACACCTTC

V gene: TRBV19
clone size: -
J gene: TRBJ2-3
D gene: -
CDR3 protein: CASSNWQSSTDTQYF
CDR3 DNA: TGTGCCAGTAGTAATTGGCAGTCTAGCACAGATACGCAGTATTTT

V gene: TRBV7-9
clone size: -
J gene: TRBJ2-7
D gene: -
CDR3 protein: CASSASEPINLYEQYF
CDR3 DNA: TGTGCCAGCAGCGCCAGTGAACCGATAAACCTATACGAGCAGTACTTC

V gene: TRBV2
clone size: -
J gene: TRBJ2-2
D gene: -
CDR3 protein: CASEEGGIATGELFF
CDR3 DNA: TGTGCCAGCGAAGAAGGGGGGATAGCGACCGGGGAGCTGTTTTTT

V gene: TRBV4-1
clone size: -
J gene: TRBJ2-3
D gene: TRBD2
CDR3 protein: CASSQDVVAGDIDTQYF
CDR3 DNA: TGCGCCAGCAGCCAAGATGTGGTAGCGGGAGACATAGATACGCAGTATTTT

V gene: TRBV5-8
clone size: -
J gene: TRBJ1-3
D gene: -
CDR3 protein: CASSLGGIPGNTIYF
CDR3 DNA: TGTGCCAGCAGCTTGGGAGGGATCCCTGGAAACACCATATATTTT

V gene: TRBV5-6
clone size: -
J gene: TRBJ1-6
D gene: -
CDR3 protein: CASSPGGGSPLHF
CDR3 DNA: TGTGCCAGCAGCCCCGGGGGCGGTTCACCCCTCCACTTT

V gene: TRBV7-9
clone size: once
J gene: TRBJ1-1
D gene: -
CDR3 protein: CASSLVFGYTEAFF
CDR3 DNA: TGTGCCAGCAGCCTAGTATTTGGGTACACTGAAGCTTTCTTT

V gene: TRBV11-2
clone size: -
J gene: TRBJ2-1
D gene: -
CDR3 protein: CASSLDWEPPFF
CDR3 DNA: TGTGCCAGCAGCTTAGATTGGGAACCCCCGTTCTTC

V gene: TRBV4-1
clone size: -
J gene: TRBJ2-1
D gene: TRBD2
CDR3 protein: CASSQEGVRGLAGGGEQFF
CDR3 DNA: TGCGCCAGCAGCCAAGAAGGTGTGAGGGGACTAGCGGGAGGAGGGGAGCAGTTCTTC

V gene: TRBV27
clone size: few
J gene: TRBJ1-5
D gene: TRBD1
CDR3 protein: CASSLGGQGGQPQHF
CDR3 DNA: TGTGCCAGCAGTTTGGGGGGACAGGGCGGCCAGCCCCAGCATTTT

V gene: TRBV7-3
clone size: once
J gene: TRBJ1-2
D gene: -
CDR3 protein: CASSLMGRQASNYGYTF
CDR3 DNA: TGTGCCAGCAGCTTAATGGGGAGGCAGGCTTCAAACTATGGCTACACCTTC

V gene: TRBV6-1
clone size: -
J gene: TRBJ2-1
D gene: -
CDR3 protein: CASSVAHEGGNEQFF
CDR3 DNA: TGTGCCAGCAGTGTAGCGCATGAGGGGGGCAATGAGCAGTTCTTC

V gene: TRBV25-1
clone size: -
J gene: TRBJ1-5
D gene: TRBD1
CDR3 protein: CASRGQGDQPQHF
CDR3 DNA: TGTGCCAGCAGGGGACAGGGAGATCAGCCCCAGCATTTT

V gene: TRBV15
clone size: few
J gene: TRBJ2-3
D gene: TRBD2
CDR3 protein: CATSRAQREGADTQYF
CDR3 DNA: TGTGCCACCAGCAGAGCTCAGCGGGAGGGCGCAGATACGCAGTATTTT

V gene: TRBV6-5
clone size: -
J gene: TRBJ2-7
D gene: -
CDR3 protein: CASSYGQNFEQYF
CDR3 DNA: TGTGCCAGCAGTTACGGGCAGAACTTCGAGCAGTACTTC

V gene: TRBV18
clone size: -
J gene: TRBJ1-1
D gene: -
CDR3 protein: CASSRGQVNTEAFF
CDR3 DNA: TGTGCCAGCTCTCGGGGGCAGGTGAACACTGAAGCTTTCTTT

V gene: TRBV28
clone size: few
J gene: TRBJ2-7
D gene: TRBD1
CDR3 protein: CASTYPGQGGEQYF
CDR3 DNA: TGTGCCAGCACCTACCCGGGACAGGGAGGCGAGCAGTACTTC

V gene: TRBV2
clone size: -
J gene: TRBJ1-2
D gene: -
CDR3 protein: CASSLRTDDYGYTF
CDR3 DNA: TGTGCCAGCAGTCTCCGGACAGACGATTATGGCTACACCTTC

V gene: TRBV7-2
clone size: -
J gene: TRBJ2-5
D gene: -
CDR3 protein: CASSLQTRGTQYF
CDR3 DNA: TGTGCCAGCAGCTTACAGACCCGGGGGACCCAGTACTTC

V gene: TRBV10-1
clone size: -
J gene: TRBJ2-7
D gene: TRBD1
CDR3 protein: CASSTGTVPYEQYF
CDR3 DNA: TGCGCCAGCAGCACCGGGACAGTACCTTACGAGCAGTACTTC

V gene: TRBV5-8
clone size: -
J gene: TRBJ1-2
D gene: -
CDR3 protein: CASSLDGTLNDDYGYTF
CDR3 DNA: TGTGCCAGCAGCTTGGATGGGACCCTAAATGACGACTATGGCTACACCTTC

V gene: TRBV7-9
clone size: few
J gene: TRBJ1-1
D gene: -
CDR3 protein: CASRSPQTGMNTEAFF
CDR3 DNA: TGTGCCAGCAGAAGCCCCCAGACCGGAATGAACACTGAAGCTTTCTTT

V gene: TRBV18
clone size: -
J gene: TRBJ2-7
D gene: -
CDR3 protein: CASSDSYEQYF
CDR3 DNA: TGTGCCAGCTCAGACTCCTACGAGCAGTACTTC

V gene: TRBV6-1
clone size: -
J gene: TRBJ1-1
D gene: TRBD1
CDR3 protein: CASSEVWDRGRGAFF
CDR3 DNA: TGTGCCAGCAGTGAAGTGTGGGACAGGGGGCGCGGGGCTTTCTTT

V gene: TRBV18
clone size: -
J gene: TRBJ1-2
D gene: -
CDR3 protein: CASSPPSLQGNYGYTF
CDR3 DNA: TGTGCCAGCTCACCACCGAGCTTACAGGGCAACTATGGCTACACCTTC

V gene: TRBV7-2
clone size: once
J gene: TRBJ2-5
D gene: -
CDR3 protein: CASSLAGPSVETQYF
CDR3 DNA: TGTGCCAGCAGCTTAGCTGGTCCTAGCGTAGAGACCCAGTACTTC

V gene: TRBV6-4
clone size: -
J gene: TRBJ1-1
D gene: TRBD1
CDR3 protein: CASSDSTGESTEAFF
CDR3 DNA: TGTGCCAGCAGTGACTCGACAGGGGAGAGCACTGAAGCTTTCTTT

V gene: TRBV11-3
clone size: -
J gene: TRBJ2-3
D gene: -
CDR3 protein: CASSPLAGTQYF
CDR3 DNA: TGTGCCAGCAGCCCCTTGGCGGGTACGCAGTATTTT

V gene: TRBV19
clone size: -
J gene: TRBJ1-2
D gene: -
CDR3 protein: CASSKARAPFNYGYTF
CDR3 DNA: TGTGCCAGTAGTAAGGCCCGGGCCCCTTTCAACTATGGCTACACCTTC

V gene: TRBV30
clone size: -
J gene: TRBJ1-3
D gene: -
CDR3 protein: CAWSVANRENTIYF
CDR3 DNA: TGTGCCTGGAGTGTAGCTAACAGGGAAAACACCATATATTTT

V gene: TRBV18
clone size: -
J gene: TRBJ2-6
D gene: TRBD2
CDR3 protein: CASSSLSGGGANVLTF
CDR3 DNA: TGTGCCAGCTCATCACTCAGCGGGGGTGGGGCCAACGTCCTGACTTTC

V gene: TRBV7-2
clone size: -
J gene: TRBJ2-7
D gene: -
CDR3 protein: CASSLGAVGAYEQYF
CDR3 DNA: TGTGCCAGCAGCTTAGGGGCCGTGGGGGCCTACGAGCAGTACTTC

V gene: TRBV5-8
clone size: -
J gene: TRBJ2-3
D gene: -
CDR3 protein: CATLFGRVSWGSQDTQYF
CDR3 DNA: TGTGCCACCCTCTTCGGAAGAGTATCGTGGGGGAGTCAAGATACGCAGTATTTT

V gene: TRBV11-2
clone size: -
J gene: TRBJ2-1
D gene: TRBD1
CDR3 protein: CASSLDRTGYNEQFF
CDR3 DNA: TGTGCCAGCAGCTTAGACCGGACAGGGTACAATGAGCAGTTCTTC

V gene: TRBV7-3
clone size: few
J gene: TRBJ1-2
D gene: TRBD1
CDR3 protein: CASSSDRGLGYTF
CDR3 DNA: TGTGCCAGCAGCTCCGACAGGGGGCTGGGCTACACCTTC

V gene: TRBV12-5
clone size: -
J gene: TRBJ2-1
D gene: TRBD2
CDR3 protein: CASGLQSGRANNEQFF
CDR3 DNA: TGTGCTAGTGGTTTACAGAGCGGGAGAGCGAACAATGAGCAGTTCTTC

V gene: TRBV19
clone size: -
J gene: TRBJ1-3
D gene: TRBD1
CDR3 protein: CASMTGPGNTIYF
CDR3 DNA: TGTGCCAGTATGACAGGGCCCGGAAACACCATATATTTT

V gene: TRBV19
clone size: -
J gene: TRBJ1-3
D gene: -
CDR3 protein: CASSTHRVGNTIYF
CDR3 DNA: TGTGCCAGTAGTACCCACAGGGTCGGAAACACCATATATTTT

V gene: TRBV7-8
clone size: -
J gene: TRBJ2-1
D gene: TRBD2
CDR3 protein: CASSSWTSGTSHNEQFF
CDR3 DNA: TGTGCCAGCAGCTCCTGGACTAGCGGGACCTCTCACAATGAGCAGTTCTTC

V gene: TRBV7-2
clone size: -
J gene: TRBJ2-1
D gene: TRBD2
CDR3 protein: CASSYGLGRSYNEQFF
CDR3 DNA: TGTGCCAGCAGCTACGGACTAGGACGCTCCTACAATGAGCAGTTCTTC

V gene: TRBV5-4
clone size: once
J gene: TRBJ2-2
D gene: -
CDR3 protein: CASSLEGANTGELFF
CDR3 DNA: TGTGCCAGCAGTCTCGAGGGGGCGAACACCGGGGAGCTGTTTTTT

V gene: TRBV6-1
clone size: -
J gene: TRBJ1-2
D gene: -
CDR3 protein: CASTLGTAPGYGYTF
CDR3 DNA: TGTGCCAGCACTTTGGGGACCGCTCCGGGCTATGGCTACACCTTC

V gene: TRBV4-3
clone size: -
J gene: TRBJ2-3
D gene: TRBD2
CDR3 protein: CASSQGSSGGPIDTQYF
CDR3 DNA: TGCGCCAGCAGCCAAGGATCATCGGGAGGGCCGATAGATACGCAGTATTTT

V gene: TRBV4-1
clone size: -
J gene: TRBJ1-4
D gene: -
CDR3 protein: CASSQDEGREGEKLFF
CDR3 DNA: TGCGCCAGCAGCCAAGATGAGGGCAGGGAGGGTGAAAAACTGTTTTTT

V gene: TRBV4-3
clone size: -
J gene: TRBJ2-7
D gene: TRBD1
CDR3 protein: CASSQDPGTGAYEQYF
CDR3 DNA: TGCGCCAGCAGCCAAGACCCCGGGACAGGGGCCTACGAGCAGTACTTC

V gene: TRBV7-2
clone size: -
J gene: TRBJ2-1
D gene: TRBD2
CDR3 protein: CASSVGLANYNEQFF
CDR3 DNA: TGTGCCAGCAGCGTGGGACTAGCGAACTACAATGAGCAGTTCTTC

V gene: TRBV30
clone size: -
J gene: TRBJ2-1
D gene: TRBD2
CDR3 protein: CAARLAGVNEQFF
CDR3 DNA: TGTGCCGCGAGACTAGCGGGAGTCAATGAGCAGTTCTTC

V gene: TRBV6-1
clone size: once
J gene: TRBJ2-1
D gene: -
CDR3 protein: CASSDGMDYNEQFF
CDR3 DNA: TGTGCCAGCAGTGACGGTATGGACTACAATGAGCAGTTCTTC

V gene: TRBV7-3
clone size: -
J gene: TRBJ2-7
D gene: -
CDR3 protein: CASSPFGGSYEQYF
CDR3 DNA: TGTGCCAGCAGCCCCTTCGGGGGCTCCTACGAGCAGTACTTC

V gene: TRBV19
clone size: -
J gene: TRBJ1-1
D gene: -
CDR3 protein: CASSQGRDTEAFF
CDR3 DNA: TGTGCCAGTTCTCAGGGTCGGGACACTGAAGCTTTCTTT